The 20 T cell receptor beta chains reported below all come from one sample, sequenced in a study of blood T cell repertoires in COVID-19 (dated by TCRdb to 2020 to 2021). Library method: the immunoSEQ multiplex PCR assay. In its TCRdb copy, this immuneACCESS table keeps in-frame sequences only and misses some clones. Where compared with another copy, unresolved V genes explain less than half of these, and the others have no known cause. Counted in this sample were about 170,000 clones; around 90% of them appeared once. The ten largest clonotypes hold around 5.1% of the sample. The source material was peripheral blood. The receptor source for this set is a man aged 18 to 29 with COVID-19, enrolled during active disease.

The chain's CDR3 is CASSQRAGLAAPNDTDTQYF. The CDR3 nucleotides are TGTGCCAGCTCACAAAGAGCCGGACTAGCGGCCCCTAATGACACAGATACGCAGTATTTT. V gene TRBV18 combines with J gene TRBJ2-3, with 10 bases fitting TRBD2. CDR3 length: 20 residues. Germline loops: CDR1 KGHSH, CDR2 LQKENI. The V and J ends lost 4 bases and 2 bases, in that order; junction bases with no gene match: 18.

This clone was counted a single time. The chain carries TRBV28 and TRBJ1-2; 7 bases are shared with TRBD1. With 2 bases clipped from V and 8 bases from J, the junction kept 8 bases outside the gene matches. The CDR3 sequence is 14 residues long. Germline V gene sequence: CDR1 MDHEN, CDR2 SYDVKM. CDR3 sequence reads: CASSLPAGGKGYTF. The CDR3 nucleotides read TGTGCCAGCAGTTTACCGGCAGGGGGAAAGGGCTACACCTTC.

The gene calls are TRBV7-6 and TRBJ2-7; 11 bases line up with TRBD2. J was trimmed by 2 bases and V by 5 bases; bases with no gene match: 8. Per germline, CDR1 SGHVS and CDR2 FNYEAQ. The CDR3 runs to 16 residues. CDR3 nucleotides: TGTGCCAGCAGCACCTCGACTAGCGGGACCACCTACGAGCAGTACTTC. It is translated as CASSTSTSGTTYEQYF. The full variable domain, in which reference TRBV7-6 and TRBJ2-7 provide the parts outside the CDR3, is GAGVSQSPRYKVTKRGQDVALRCDPISGHVSLYWYRQALGQGPEFLTYFNYEAQQDKSGLPNDRFSAERPEGSISTLTIQRTEQRDSAMYRCASSTSTSGTTYEQYFGPGTRLTVT.

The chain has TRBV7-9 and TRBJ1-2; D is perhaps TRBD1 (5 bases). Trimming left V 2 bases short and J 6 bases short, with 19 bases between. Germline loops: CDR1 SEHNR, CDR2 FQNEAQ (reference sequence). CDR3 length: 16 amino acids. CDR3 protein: CASSLLSGPTGNGYTF. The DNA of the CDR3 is TGTGCCAGCAGCTTATTGTCAGGGCCGACTGGGAATGGCTACACCTTC.

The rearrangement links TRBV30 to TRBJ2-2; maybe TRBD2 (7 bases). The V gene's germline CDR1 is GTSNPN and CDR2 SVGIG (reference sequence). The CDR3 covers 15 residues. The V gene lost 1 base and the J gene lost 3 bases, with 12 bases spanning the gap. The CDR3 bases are TGTGCCTGGAGTGGCGAGGGGGGGGACACCGGGGAGCTGTTTTTT. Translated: CAWSGEGGDTGELFF.

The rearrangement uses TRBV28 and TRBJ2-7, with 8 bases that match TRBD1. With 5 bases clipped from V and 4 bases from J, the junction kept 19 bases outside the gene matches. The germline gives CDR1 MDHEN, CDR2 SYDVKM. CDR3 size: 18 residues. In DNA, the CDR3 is TGTGCCAGCAGTGCATGGACAGGGTGGGCGCCGCGGCCGTACGAGCAGTACTTC. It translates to CASSAWTGWAPRPYEQYF. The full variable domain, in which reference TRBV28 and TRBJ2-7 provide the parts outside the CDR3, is DVKVTQSSRYLVKRTGEKVFLECVQDMDHENMFWYRQDPGLGLRLIYFSYDVKMKEKGDIPEGYSVSREKKERFSLILESASTNQTSMYLCASSAWTGWAPRPYEQYFGPGTRLTVT.

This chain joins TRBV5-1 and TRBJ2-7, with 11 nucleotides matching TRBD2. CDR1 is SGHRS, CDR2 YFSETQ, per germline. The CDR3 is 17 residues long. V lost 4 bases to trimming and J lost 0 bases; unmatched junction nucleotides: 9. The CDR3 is CASSVLAGGVRSYEQYF. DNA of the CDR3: TGCGCCAGCAGCGTTCTAGCGGGAGGCGTCCGCTCCTACGAGCAGTACTTC.

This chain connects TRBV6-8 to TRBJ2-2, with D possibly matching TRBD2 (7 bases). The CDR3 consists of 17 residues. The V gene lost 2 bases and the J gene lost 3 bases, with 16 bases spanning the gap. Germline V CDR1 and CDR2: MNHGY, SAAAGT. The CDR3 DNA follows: TGTGCCAGCAGTTACGGGGGCGGGAGTCCGGACACCGGGGAGCTGTTTTTT. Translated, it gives CASSYGGGSPDTGELFF.

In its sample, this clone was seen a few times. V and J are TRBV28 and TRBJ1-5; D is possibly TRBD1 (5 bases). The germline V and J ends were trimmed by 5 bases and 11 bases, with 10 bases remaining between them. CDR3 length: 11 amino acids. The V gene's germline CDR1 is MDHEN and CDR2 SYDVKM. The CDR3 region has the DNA TGTGCCAGCAGTCTAGGGGCAACCCAGCATTTT. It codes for CASSLGATQHF. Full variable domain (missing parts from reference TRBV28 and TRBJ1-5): DVKVTQSSRYLVKRTGEKVFLECVQDMDHENMFWYRQDPGLGLRLIYFSYDVKMKEKGDIPEGYSVSREKKERFSLILESASTNQTSMYLCASSLGATQHFGDGTRLSIL.

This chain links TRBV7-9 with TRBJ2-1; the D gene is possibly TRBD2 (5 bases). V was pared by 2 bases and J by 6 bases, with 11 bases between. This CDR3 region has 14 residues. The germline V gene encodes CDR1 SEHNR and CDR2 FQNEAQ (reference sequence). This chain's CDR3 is CASSLRERTNEQFF. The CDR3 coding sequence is TGTGCCAGCAGCTTACGGGAACGTACCAATGAGCAGTTCTTC.

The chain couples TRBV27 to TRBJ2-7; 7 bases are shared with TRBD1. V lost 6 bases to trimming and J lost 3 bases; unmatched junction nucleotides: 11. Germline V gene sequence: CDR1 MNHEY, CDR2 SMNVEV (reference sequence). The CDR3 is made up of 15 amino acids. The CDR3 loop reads CASSFSPGTVYEQYF. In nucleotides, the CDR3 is TGTGCCAGCAGCTTCAGCCCCGGGACAGTCTACGAGCAGTACTTC.

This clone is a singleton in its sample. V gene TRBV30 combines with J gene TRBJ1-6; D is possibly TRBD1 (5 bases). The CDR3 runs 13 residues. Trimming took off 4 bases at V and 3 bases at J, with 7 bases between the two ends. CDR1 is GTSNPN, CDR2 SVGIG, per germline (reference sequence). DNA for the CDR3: TGTGCCTGGACAGGGATCTATAATTCACCCCTCCACTTT. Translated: CAWTGIYNSPLHF.

In nucleotides, the CDR3 is TGTGCCAGCAGTTGGACAGACACTAGCACCGGGGAGCTGTTTTTT. Translating gives CASSWTDTSTGELFF. The V and J genes are TRBV2 and TRBJ2-2; tentatively, D is TRBD1 (6 bases). Deletions cut 5 bases from V and 4 bases from J, with 14 bases between. The germline V gene encodes CDR1 SNHLY and CDR2 FYNNEI. The CDR3 runs 15 residues. The entire variable domain, with the rest obtained from reference TRBV2 and TRBJ2-2, is as follows: EPEVTQTPSHQVTQMGQEVILRCVPISNHLYFYWYRQILGQKVEFLVSFYNNEISEKSEIFDDQFSVERPDGSNFTLKIRSTKLEDSAMYFCASSWTDTSTGELFFGEGSRLTVL.

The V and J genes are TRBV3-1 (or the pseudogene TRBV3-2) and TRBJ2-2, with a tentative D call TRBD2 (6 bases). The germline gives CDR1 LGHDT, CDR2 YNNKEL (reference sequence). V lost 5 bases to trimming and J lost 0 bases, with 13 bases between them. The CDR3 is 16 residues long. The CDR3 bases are TGTGCCAGCAGCGTGGGGGGAACCGCGAACACCGGGGAGCTGTTTTTT. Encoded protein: CASSVGGTANTGELFF.

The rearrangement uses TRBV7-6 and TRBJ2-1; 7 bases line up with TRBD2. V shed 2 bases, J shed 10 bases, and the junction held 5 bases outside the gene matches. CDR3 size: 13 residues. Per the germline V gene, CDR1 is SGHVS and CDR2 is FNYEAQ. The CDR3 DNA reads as TGTGCCAGCAGCTTAAGAGCGGGACGCGAGCAGTTCTTC. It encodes CASSLRAGREQFF.

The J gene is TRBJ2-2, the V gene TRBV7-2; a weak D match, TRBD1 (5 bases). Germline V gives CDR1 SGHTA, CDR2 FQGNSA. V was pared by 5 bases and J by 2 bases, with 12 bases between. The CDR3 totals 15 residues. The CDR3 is CASSQRTLNTGELFF. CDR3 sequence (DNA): TGTGCCAGCAGCCAGAGGACACTTAACACCGGGGAGCTGTTTTTT. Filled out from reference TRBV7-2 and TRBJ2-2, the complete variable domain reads GAGVSQSPSNKVTEKGKDVELRCDPISGHTALYWYRQSLGQGLEFLIYFQGNSAPDKSGLPSDRFSAERTGGSVSTLTIQRTQQEDSAVYLCASSQRTLNTGELFFGEGSRLTVL.

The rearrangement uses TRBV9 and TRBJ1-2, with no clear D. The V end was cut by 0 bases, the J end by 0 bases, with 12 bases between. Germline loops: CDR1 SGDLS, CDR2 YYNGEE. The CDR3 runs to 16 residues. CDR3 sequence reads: CASSVGLVAANYGYTF. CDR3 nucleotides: TGTGCCAGCAGCGTAGGATTGGTTGCAGCTAACTATGGCTACACCTTC.

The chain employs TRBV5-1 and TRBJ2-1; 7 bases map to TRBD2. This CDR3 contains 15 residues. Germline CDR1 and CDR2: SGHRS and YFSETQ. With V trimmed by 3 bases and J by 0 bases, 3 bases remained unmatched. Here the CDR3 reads CASSSAGVSYNEQFF. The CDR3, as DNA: TGCGCCAGCAGCTCTGCGGGGGTCTCCTACAATGAGCAGTTCTTC. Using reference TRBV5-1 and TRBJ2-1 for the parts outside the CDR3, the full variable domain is KAGVTQTPRYLIKTRGQQVTLSCSPISGHRSVSWYQQTPGQGLQFLFEYFSETQRNKGNFPGRFSGRQFSNSRSEMNVSTLELGDSALYLCASSSAGVSYNEQFFGPGTRLTVL.

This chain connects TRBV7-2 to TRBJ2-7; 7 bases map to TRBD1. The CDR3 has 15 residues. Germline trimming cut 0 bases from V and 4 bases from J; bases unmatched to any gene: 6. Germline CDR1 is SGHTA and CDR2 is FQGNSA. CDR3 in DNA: TGTGCCAGCAGCTTAGCGATGGGACAGCCTTACGAGCAGTACTTC. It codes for CASSLAMGQPYEQYF.

In nucleotides, the CDR3 is TGTGCCAGTACCCTCTCCCCAGGGAAAGGAGGCTACACCTTC. Protein: CASTLSPGKGGYTF. The chain couples TRBV19 to TRBJ1-2; possible D gene TRBD1, 5 bases. Trimming cost V 7 bases and J 8 bases, with 20 bases left between them. Per germline, CDR1 LNHDA and CDR2 SQIVND (reference sequence). This CDR3 contains 14 residues.